In this sample, the clone carrying this TCR beta chain turned up a few times. This sample is drawn from a study of CD8 T cells in Susac syndrome. V was pared by 0 bases and J by 4 bases, with 12 bases between. CDR1 and CDR2 from the germline V gene are MNHEY and SVGAGI. The CDR3 length is 15 residues. RNA totalling about 0.5 to 1 ug underwent reverse transcription with random hexamers. immunoSEQ multiplex PCR amplified TCR beta CDR3 across 54 Vbeta, 13 Jbeta. TCRdb passed the immunoSEQ multiplex PCR reads through MiXCR, listing each CDR3 protein once. Found here are some 300,000 distinct CDR3 sequences, about nine tenths of them singletons; the top ten hold more than 0.15%. The authors carried out high-throughput sequencing of TCR beta. They applied it to CD8+ and CD4+ T cells obtained from blood. Control patients had untreated stable or active relapsing-remitting multiple sclerosis by revised McDonald criteria. While CD8+ and CD4+ T cells were isolated negatively, TEMRA cells were enriched by FACS.

The TCR was taken from a human donor with multiple sclerosis. The J gene is TRBJ1-2, the V gene TRBV6-5, with unresolved D. The material sequenced was CD8+ T cells from PBMCs. In DNA, the CDR3 is TGTGCCAGCAGTTACTCGAACCGTTCGCCCTATGGCTACACCTTC. Translated: CASSYSNRSPYGYTF.